The T cell receptor (beta chain) described here comes from a study of T cells in Graves' hyperthyroidism and ophthalmopathy (dated 2019 in TCRdb). Concerning the study at large: Peripheral blood samples were taken at initial diagnosis, before any treatment was given. TCR V-J signatures able to tell the groups apart were searched for in a discovery cohort of some 97 patients, of whom under 45 had Graves' ophthalmopathy and about 60 had stable Graves' hyperthyroidism. Prospective prediction of ophthalmopathy was tested in an independent validation cohort consisting of 18 to 20 hyperthyroidism patients and approximately 16 patients who later progressed to ophthalmopathy. The approximately 100 discovery patients were randomly split 7:3 into training and test sets. The study also compared thyroid tissue and blood T-cell repertoires from five or six Graves' hyperthyroidism patients. Following sampling, methimazole starting at 30 mg daily was given to hyperthyroidism patients, and high-dose intravenous methylprednisolone was given to ophthalmopathy patients. According to the paper, TCR Vbeta CDR3 sequencing was carried out on over 130 peripheral blood samples, which came from over 40 ophthalmopathy, approximately 72 hyperthyroidism and some 17 progressor patients. Study-wide findings and limitations: No statistical method was used to fix the sample size in advance, and group allocation was not hidden from the investigators. During validation, the model predicted progression to ophthalmopathy a median of about 6.5 months ahead of onset, with 70.59% sensitivity and less than 85% specificity. Most expanded thyroid clonotypes (frequency above 0.001) were also detected in blood, a finding suggesting that blood repertoires may reflect thyroid immune responses. Ophthalmopathy was separated from stable hyperthyroidism by a 13 V-J signature model, with about 86% sensitivity and about 81% specificity obtained in cross-validation and 80%/75% obtained in testing.

In the ophthalmopathy patients, disease was moderately to severely active, with a Clinical Activity Score of 3 or more, a NOSPECS grade of 4 or more, and a duration of less than 3 months. Patients with uncontrolled infections, other autoimmune diseases, pregnancy or lactation were excluded. Diagnoses were established on the basis of clinical symptoms, serum thyroxine and TRAb, thyroid ultrasound, and orbital computed tomography. PBMCs were isolated from more than 9 ml of fresh peripheral blood by Ficoll-Paque density gradient centrifugation. Trizol reagent was used to extract total RNA, and RNA quality was then checked on an Agilent 2100 Bioanalyzer. The TCR beta CDR3 regions were amplified from RNA transcripts. A first-round RT-PCR of the TCR CDR3 used the HTBI primer set with the Qiagen OneStep RT-PCR kit. Libraries were constructed in a second round of multiplex PCR, after which size selection and purification were carried out. Sequencing of the libraries was done on an Illumina HiSeq2000 using paired-end 100 bp reads. The paper's data handling went like this. SOAPnuke was used to process the raw data, throwing out any read that contained adapters or uncalled bases, had a mean Phred below 15, or lacked an exact constant-primer or identifier match. COPE v1.2.5 was used to merge high-quality paired reads, and clonotypes were defined as unique nucleotide sequences. Clonotypes were aligned to IMGT TRBV, TRBD and TRBJ reference segments using MiTCR v1.1. Analysis was restricted to V-J combinations with a frequency above 0.0001, which covered roughly 99% of repertoires. The TCS score was defined as the ratio of F50 (clonal expansion) to E x V (chaos), calculated using BLOSUM62-based TCRdist between CDR3 peptides within each V-J. Welch's t-statistics and random forest reduced around 520 V-J features to 13, which were used in a naive Bayes classifier (R e1071). Using fastp trimming at Q25 and MiXCR clonotype assembly, TCRdb reanalyzed the public sequencing data and kept in-frame beta chains. Each entry is one CDR3 protein sequence, shown with its most common DNA and genes. The V and J calls were not made by the authors but by TCRdb's processing. Present in this sample are about 500,000 distinct CDR3 sequences, about 16% of which were seen just once. The top ten clones comprise around 28% of the sample.

From cysteine to phenylalanine, the CDR3 is 17 amino acids long. The entry retains the CDR3 DNA only, 51 bases that are in frame from base 1. The germline V gene yields KGHSH for CDR1 and LQKENI for CDR2. Comment on this clonotype: Which antigen it targets is not known. This may arise from a read error, as a much more abundant clone is one base away.

The sample comprised blood. Recombination joined TRBV18 with TRBJ2-3; 10 central nucleotides agree with TRBD1. TRBJ1-5 matches the DNA end more closely, so the J call is doubtful. This sequence originates from a woman in her thirties with Graves' ophthalmopathy. The CDR3 loop reads CASSSMTGGEGTDTQHF. The DNA sequence reads TGTGCCAGCTCATCAATGACAGGGGGCGAAGGCACAGATACGCAGCATTTT.